This TCR beta chain appears in the sequencing data of a study of CD8+ T cells in alopecia areata. Study overall: Patients in the treated group were given tofacitinib by mouth, 5 to 10 mg twice a day. Findings of the study overall: Both scalp clonality and the expanded CD8+ clones among the top 100 showed a significant decrease with tofacitinib.

TCR sequencing used cDNA made by reverse transcription of extracted RNA. Assay: immunoSEQ multiplex PCR; the TCRdb copy retains only in-frame clones and omits some. The sample has nearly 200,000 clones; roughly 60% are singletons. Treatment: oral pan-JAK inhibitor, 5-10 mg twice daily. The CDR3 length is 14 residues. In germline, CDR1 is KGHSH, CDR2 LQKENI. V lost 1 base to trimming and J lost 5 bases, with 9 bases between them. Details on this clone: The antigen is not known.

Source: CD4+ T cells sorted from blood, taken at week 24, from a patient treated with tofacitinib. The V gene is TRBV18, the J gene TRBJ2-1; D is possibly TRBD1 (5 bases). This sequence was found in a human donor with alopecia areata. The CDR3 spells CASSPRSRDNEQFF. CDR3 sequence (DNA): TGTGCCAGCTCACCACGGAGCAGGGACAATGAGCAGTTCTTC.